This T cell receptor beta chain originates from a study of monozygotic twins with inflammatory bowel disease. Study-level points and caveats: Relative clonotype sharing with others was diminished in IBD patients versus healthy twins, particularly with disease activity.

A remark on this clonotype: Antigen: not known.

Following a re-call of the 5' RACE reads, TCRdb has one entry per CDR3 protein and lacks DNA. This listing includes some 160,000 distinct CDR3 sequences. The CDR3 consists of 15 residues. Germline CDR1 reads LGHDT; CDR2 reads YNNKEL (reference sequence). The TCR originated in a human donor with ulcerative colitis or Crohn's disease, or a healthy co-twin of an affected twin (not recorded which). Source material: blood. V usage is TRBV3-1 and J usage is TRBJ1-5. The CDR3: CASSQDTASNQPQHF.